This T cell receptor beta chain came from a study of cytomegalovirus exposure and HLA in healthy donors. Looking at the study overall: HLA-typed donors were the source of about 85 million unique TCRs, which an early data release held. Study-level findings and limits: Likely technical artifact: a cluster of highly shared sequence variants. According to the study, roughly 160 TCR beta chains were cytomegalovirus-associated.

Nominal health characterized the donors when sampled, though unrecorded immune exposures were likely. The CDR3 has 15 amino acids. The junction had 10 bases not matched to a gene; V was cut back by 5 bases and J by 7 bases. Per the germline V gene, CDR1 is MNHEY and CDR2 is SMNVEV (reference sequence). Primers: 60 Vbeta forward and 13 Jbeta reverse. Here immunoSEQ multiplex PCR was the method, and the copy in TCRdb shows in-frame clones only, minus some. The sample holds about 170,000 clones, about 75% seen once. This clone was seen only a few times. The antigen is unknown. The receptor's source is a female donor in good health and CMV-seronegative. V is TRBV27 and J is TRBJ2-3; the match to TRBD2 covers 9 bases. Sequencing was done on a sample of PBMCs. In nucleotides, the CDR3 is TGTGCCAGCAGTCCGCAGCGGGGGGACCGATATACGCAGTATTTT. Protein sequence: CASSPQRGDRYTQYF.